These T cell receptor beta chains were read from a single sample in a study of T-cell reconstitution after alpha-beta-depleted transplantation in children. In TCRdb, the PCR reads were re-called with MiXCR into one record per CDR3 protein. The sample includes hundreds of thousands of distinct CDR3 sequences, roughly 15% of them seen just once. The sequences come from PBMCs, mostly from graft donor cells, collected 360 days after TCRalphabeta/CD19-depleted stem cell transplant. These receptors were obtained from a male patient under 18 who had a stem cell transplant for acute lymphoblastic leukemia, so the T cells may come from the graft donor. Both conserved end residues are part of each CDR3. Each record gives: V gene, J gene, D gene, clone size, CDR3 protein, CDR3 DNA. A D gene is named only where the DNA matches it firmly. Size tells how often a clone was seen (once, few, many) or the class of an expanded clone, and some rows leave it out.

>TRBV5-1|TRBJ2-1|TRBD2|many
CASNLLLAEPDSYNEQFF
TGCGCCAGCAATTTGTTACTAGCGGAGCCCGATTCCTACAATGAGCAGTTCTTC
>TRBV5-1|TRBJ1-1|TRBD1|NA
CASSHHPGQGTEAFF
TGCGCCAGCAGCCACCATCCGGGACAGGGCACTGAAGCTTTCTTT
>TRBV5-1|TRBJ2-7|NA|NA
CASSLEARPGEQYF
TGCGCCAGCAGCTTGGAGGCTAGGCCTGGCGAGCAGTACTTC
>TRBV4-3|TRBJ1-4|NA|few
CASSQAPPGSANEKLFF
TGCGCCAGCAGCCAAGCTCCTCCAGGGTCAGCTAATGAAAAACTGTTTTTT
>TRBV6-5|TRBJ1-1|TRBD1|NA
CASTPDRGLAFF
TGTGCCAGCACCCCAGACAGGGGGTTGGCTTTCTTT
>TRBV20-1|TRBJ2-7|NA|few
CSAPGLNSYEQYF
TGCAGTGCCCCGGGACTCAACTCCTACGAGCAGTACTTC
>TRBV20-1|TRBJ2-1|NA|many
CSARESPEAEQFF
TGCAGTGCTAGAGAGTCTCCAGAGGCTGAGCAGTTCTTC
>TRBV29-1|TRBJ2-7|TRBD2|few
CSVEVPAGVRYEQYF
TGCAGCGTTGAAGTTCCCGCGGGAGTGAGGTACGAGCAGTACTTC
>TRBV9|TRBJ2-1|NA|NA
CASSVAGGDYNEQFF
TGTGCCAGCAGCGTAGCGGGGGGCGACTACAATGAGCAGTTCTTC
>TRBV29-1|TRBJ2-1|NA|NA
CSRFYPSYNEQFF
TGCAGCAGGTTTTACCCCTCCTACAATGAGCAGTTCTTC
>TRBV12-3/TRBV12-4|TRBJ2-7|TRBD2|few
CASTIIGLAAYEQYF
TGTGCCAGCACCATAATCGGACTAGCGGCTTACGAGCAGTACTTC
>TRBV5-1|TRBJ2-1|TRBD2|many
CASSISGTSGSNEQFF
TGCGCCAGCAGCATCTCCGGGACTAGCGGGAGCAATGAGCAGTTCTTC
>TRBV7-9|TRBJ2-2|TRBD1|few
CASSLPKGQAATGELFF
TGTGCCAGCAGCTTACCAAAGGGACAGGCCGCCACCGGGGAGCTGTTTTTT
>TRBV20-1|TRBJ1-6|TRBD1|NA
CSARGTGGNSPLHF
TGCAGTGCTAGAGGCACAGGGGGAAATTCACCCCTCCACTTT
>TRBV5-1|TRBJ2-1|TRBD2|many
CASSGGGLAGEKFF
TGCGCCAGCAGCGGCGGGGGACTAGCGGGGGAGAAGTTCTTC
>TRBV5-5|TRBJ2-7|NA|NA
CASSGTPPSSSSYEQYF
TGTGCCAGCTCCGGGACCCCCCCATCCTCGAGCTCCTACGAGCAGTACTTC